A single sample is the source of the 16 T cell receptor beta chains below, sequenced in a study of T cells in localized non-small cell lung cancer. TCRdb's copy holds only in-frame clones and misses some; the assay was immunoSEQ multiplex PCR. The sample lists thousands of clones, around 35% seen once, with 6% to 8% in the top ten. Sample: normal lung tissue next to the tumor, taken before any cancer treatment. Receptor source: a woman between 35 and 70 years old with stage I lung adenocarcinoma.

This clone has just a few counts. CDR3 sequence (DNA): TGTGCCAGCAGCCGAGAGAATACTAGGATGGAGTTCTTC. Protein product: CASSRENTRMEFF. The chain couples TRBV7-1 to TRBJ2-1; TRBD2 is a possible D gene (5 bases). TRBV7-1 is filed as an ORF, its function uncertain. Trimming left V 5 bases short and J 14 bases short, with 19 bases between. The CDR3 covers 13 residues.

This clone has just a few counts. The rearrangement joins TRBV19 to TRBJ2-2, with 9 nucleotides matching TRBD1. With 4 bases clipped from V and 6 bases from J, the junction kept 3 bases outside the gene matches. CDR3 length: 14 residues. Germline CDR1 is LNHDA and CDR2 is SQIVND (reference sequence). This chain's CDR3 is CASSRQGEAGELFF. CDR3 coding DNA: TGTGCCAGTAGTAGACAGGGGGAAGCCGGGGAGCTGTTTTTT.

This chain joins TRBV28 and TRBJ1-1; D uncertain. CDR3 length: 14 amino acids. The V gene's germline CDR1 is MDHEN and CDR2 SYDVKM. V was shortened by 3 bases and J by 3 bases, with 11 bases between the two germline ends. The CDR3 protein is CASSFIIMDTEAFF. The CDR3 DNA reads as TGTGCCAGCAGTTTTATTATCATGGACACTGAAGCTTTCTTT.

The J gene is TRBJ2-2, the V gene TRBV25-1; weak D call: TRBD2 (5 bases). Germline V gene data show CDR1 as MGHDK and CDR2 as SYGVNS. The V and J ends lost 3 bases and 3 bases respectively, with 8 bases between them. The CDR3 has 14 amino acids. The CDR3 loop reads CASSDTADTGELFF. The CDR3 nucleotides read TGTGCCAGCAGTGATACAGCGGACACCGGGGAGCTGTTTTTT.

The chain couples TRBV6-8 to TRBJ2-1; 11 bases line up with TRBD2. The V gene's germline CDR1 is MNHGY and CDR2 SAAAGT. This CDR3 is 16 amino acids long. Trimming took 0 bases from V and 5 from J; bases not matched to a gene: 3. CDR3 amino acids: CASSYSGTSGHNEQFF. The CDR3 DNA is TGTGCCAGCAGTTACTCGGGGACTAGCGGCCACAATGAGCAGTTCTTC.

The chain employs TRBV6-8 and TRBJ1-1; TRBD1 is a possible D gene (5 bases). CDR3 size: 14 residues. Trimming stripped 9 bases from V and 5 bases from J, with 19 bases between. CDR1 and CDR2 (germline): MNHGY, SAAAGT. CDR3 in DNA: TGTGCCAGTCGACGGGACGGGAAATGGACTGAAGCTTTCTTT. Translating it yields CASRRDGKWTEAFF.

V is TRBV19 and J is TRBJ1-3, with no clear D. The germline V gene encodes CDR1 LNHDA and CDR2 SQIVND (reference sequence). The CDR3 has 13 residues. With 10 bases removed from V and 0 bases from J, the gap between germline ends came to 10 bases. CDR3 in amino acids: CATAGSSGNTIYF. CDR3 bases: TGTGCCACCGCCGGGAGCTCTGGAAACACCATATATTTT.

The chain joins TRBV19 to TRBJ1-2; a weak D match, TRBD1 (5 bases). Trimming took off 4 bases at V and 8 bases at J, with 14 bases between the two ends. Per germline, CDR1 LNHDA and CDR2 SQIVND (reference sequence). The CDR3 extends over 13 amino acids. This CDR3 reads CASSRGQGGGYTF. The CDR3, as DNA: TGTGCCAGTAGTAGAGGGCAGGGTGGAGGCTACACCTTC. Full variable domain (rest looked up from reference TRBV19 and TRBJ1-2): DGGITQSPKYLFRKEGQNVTLSCEQNLNHDAMYWYRQDPGQGLRLIYYSQIVNDFQKGDIAEGYSVSREKKESFPLTVTSAQKNPTAFYLCASSRGQGGGYTFGSGTRLTVV.

The chain links TRBV6-8 to TRBJ1-5, with 7 bases that match TRBD1. The CDR3 totals 15 residues. V dropped 5 bases and J dropped 6; count of bases not matched to a gene: 10. The germline gives CDR1 MNHGY, CDR2 SAAAGT. The CDR3 region is CASSPTGKHGQPQHF. The CDR3 DNA sequence: TGTGCCAGCAGTCCGACAGGGAAGCATGGTCAGCCCCAGCATTTT.

This clone is medium-sized in the sample. The rearrangement uses TRBV11-3 and TRBJ2-5; 10 bases match TRBD1. The V and J ends lost 5 bases and 4 bases, in that order; junction bases with no gene match: 7. From germline, CDR1 is SGHNT and CDR2 YENEEA. This CDR3 comprises 15 residues. This CDR3 is CASSLPTGGRETQYF. The DNA for the CDR3 is TGTGCCAGCAGCCTCCCGACAGGGGGCAGAGAGACCCAGTACTTC.

The chain uses TRBV15 and TRBJ2-5, with D perhaps matching TRBD1 or TRBD2 (5 bases each). Germline values: CDR1 LNHNV, CDR2 YYDKDF (reference sequence). There are 17 residues in the CDR3. The germline V and J ends were trimmed by 0 bases and 0 bases, with 14 bases remaining between them. The CDR3 reads CATSRDRGPKYQETQYF. DNA of the CDR3: TGTGCCACCAGCAGAGATCGGGGACCTAAGTACCAAGAGACCCAGTACTTC.

J is TRBJ2-2 and V is TRBV28; TRBD2 aligns across 8 bases. The CDR3 covers 15 residues. J was trimmed by 1 base and V by 2 bases; bases with no gene match: 0. Germline-derived CDR1 and CDR2 are MDHEN and SYDVKM. CDR3 DNA sequence: TGTGCCAGCAGTTTAAGCGGGAGGAACACCGGGGAGCTGTTTTTT. Encoded protein: CASSLSGRNTGELFF.

This clone was seen only a few times. J is TRBJ2-5 and V is TRBV6-8; no reliable D call. This CDR3 is 13 amino acids long. Trimming took 6 bases from V and 5 from J, leaving 13 bases between them. CDR1 is MNHGY and CDR2 is SAAAGT in the germline V gene. In nucleotides, the CDR3 is TGTGCCAGCAGCACATTCTCTCGGGAGACCCAGTACTTC. Encoded protein: CASSTFSRETQYF.

The rearrangement joins TRBV6-1 to TRBJ1-1; 7 bases are a match to TRBD1. In germline, CDR1 is MNHNS, CDR2 SASEGT. CDR3 size: 14 residues. Trimming removed 1 base from V and 11 bases from J; junction bases left unmatched: 10. CDR3 sequence: CASSEDRGKGNAFF. In DNA, the CDR3 is TGTGCCAGCAGTGAAGACAGGGGAAAAGGCAATGCTTTCTTT.

This clone has only a few counts. Other DNA sequences from this sample encode an identical CDR3 as well. Written as DNA, the CDR3 is TGCAGCGTTGCTCAGGGATTGGGCTACGAGCAGTACTTC. It is translated as CSVAQGLGYEQYF. The chain joins TRBV29-1 to TRBJ2-7; TRBD1 is a possible D gene (5 bases). Between the trimmed V and J ends, which lost 4 bases and 3 bases, there was a span of 13 bases. This CDR3 region has 13 residues. Germline V gives CDR1 SQVTM, CDR2 ANQGSEA.

The rearrangement joins TRBV6-7 to TRBJ1-5; D ambiguous. TRBV6-7 is designated an ORF whose function remains uncertain. Trimming shortened V by 5 bases and J by 10 bases, and 21 bases separated the two germline ends. The CDR3 runs to 15 residues. CDR3 loop: CASSEAGSRIEPQHF. The DNA for the CDR3 is TGTGCCAGCAGTGAAGCAGGAAGCAGAATTGAACCCCAGCATTTT.